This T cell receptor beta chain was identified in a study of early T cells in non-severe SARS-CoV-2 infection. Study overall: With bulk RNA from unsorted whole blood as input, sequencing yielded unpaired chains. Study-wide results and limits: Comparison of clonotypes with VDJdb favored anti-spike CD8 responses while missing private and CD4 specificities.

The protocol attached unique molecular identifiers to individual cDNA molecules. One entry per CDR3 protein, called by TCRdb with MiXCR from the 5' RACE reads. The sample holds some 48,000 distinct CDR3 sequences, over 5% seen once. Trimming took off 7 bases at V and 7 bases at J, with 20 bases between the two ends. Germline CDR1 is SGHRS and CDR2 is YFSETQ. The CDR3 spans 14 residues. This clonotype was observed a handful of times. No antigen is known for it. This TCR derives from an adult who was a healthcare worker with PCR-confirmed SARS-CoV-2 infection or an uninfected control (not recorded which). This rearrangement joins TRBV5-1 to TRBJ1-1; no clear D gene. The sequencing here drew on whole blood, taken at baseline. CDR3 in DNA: TGCGCCAGCCGAAAGGAGCGGGGTATGAATGAAGCTTTCTTT. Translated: CASRKERGMNEAFF.